This entry lists 8 T cell receptor beta chains sequenced from one sample in a study of CD8 T cells in cerebrospinal fluid in Alzheimer's disease. Using the 10x single-cell sequencing reads, TCRdb records one entry per CDR3 protein without DNA. The table for this sample gives approximately 1,000 distinct CDR3 sequences. Source material: cerebrospinal fluid. These receptors came from a human donor in good health.

Frequency places this clonotype as large (0.1 to 1%). The chain couples TRBV7-3 to TRBJ2-1. Germline V lookup: CDR1 SGHTA, CDR2 FQGTGA. The CDR3 sequence is 11 residues long. The CDR3 loop is CASSNTNEQFF.

According to its frequency, this clonotype is large (0.1 to 1%). The chain uses TRBV4-3 and TRBJ1-6; TCRdb names TRBD1, which stays unverified in the absence of DNA. Germline V gene sequence: CDR1 LGHNA, CDR2 YSLEER. This CDR3 spans 16 amino acids. This CDR3 reads CASSQVAGQLNSPLHF.

This clonotype is large by frequency. V gene TRBV5-1 combines with J gene TRBJ1-3; the D gene TCRdb calls, TRBD1, cannot be checked with no DNA. This CDR3 has 18 amino acids. Germline V CDR1 and CDR2: SGHRS, YFSETQ. CDR3: CASSTGIGQAFSGNTIYF.

Frequency places this clonotype as medium-sized (0.01 to 0.1%). The chain employs TRBV20-1 and TRBJ2-1; TCRdb lists TRBD1, though no DNA is available to test this call. Germline CDR1 reads DFQATT; CDR2 reads SNEGSKA (reference sequence). The CDR3 has 17 residues. The CDR3 sequence: CSARKMTGHNAYNEQFF.

Measured by frequency, this clonotype is large. The chain uses TRBV7-9 and TRBJ2-1; TCRdb's D gene call, TRBD1, goes unchecked for lack of DNA. CDR1 SEHNR and CDR2 FQNEAQ come from the germline V gene (reference sequence). The CDR3 runs to 12 residues. The CDR3 protein is CASRPSEGEQFF.

Its frequency marks this clonotype as large. The chain recombines TRBV7-2 with TRBJ2-7. The CDR3 consists of 14 residues. Per germline, CDR1 SGHTA and CDR2 FQGNSA. The CDR3: CASSLGGRPYEQYF.

This clonotype is deemed medium-sized (0.01 to 0.1%) by its frequency. The gene calls are TRBV5-6 and TRBJ2-5. Germline V gives CDR1 SGHDT, CDR2 YYEEEE. This CDR3 is built from 11 residues. The CDR3 sequence: CASSFQETQYF.

By frequency, this clonotype registers large. CDR3 residues: CASSQEGVGVTQYF. This chain uses TRBV3-1 with TRBJ2-3; no DNA is available, so the TRBD1 call from TCRdb remains unchecked. The CDR3 consists of 14 residues. Germline assignment: CDR1 LGHDT and CDR2 YNNKEL (reference sequence).